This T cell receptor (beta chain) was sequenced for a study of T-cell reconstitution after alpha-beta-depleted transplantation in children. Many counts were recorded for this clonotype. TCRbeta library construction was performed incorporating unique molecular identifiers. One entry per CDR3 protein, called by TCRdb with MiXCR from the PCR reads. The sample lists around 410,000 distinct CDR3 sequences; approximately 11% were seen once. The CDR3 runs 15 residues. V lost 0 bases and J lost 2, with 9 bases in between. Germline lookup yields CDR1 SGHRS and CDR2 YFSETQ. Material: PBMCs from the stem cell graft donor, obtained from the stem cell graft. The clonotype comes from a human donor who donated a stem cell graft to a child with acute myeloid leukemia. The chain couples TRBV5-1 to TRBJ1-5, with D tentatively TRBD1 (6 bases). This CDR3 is CASSLGAGGNQPQHF. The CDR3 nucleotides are TGCGCCAGCAGCTTGGGGGCAGGGGGCAATCAGCCCCAGCATTTT. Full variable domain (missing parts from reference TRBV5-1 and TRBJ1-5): KAGVTQTPRYLIKTRGQQVTLSCSPISGHRSVSWYQQTPGQGLQFLFEYFSETQRNKGNFPGRFSGRQFSNSRSEMNVSTLELGDSALYLCASSLGAGGNQPQHFGDGTRLSIL.